This TCR beta chain derives from a study of vaccination effects on CD4 cells after COVID-19. Sequencing used immunoSEQ multiplex PCR; TCRdb keeps in-frame clones, though not all of them. Among approximately 11,000 clones listed, about three quarters were seen once. About this clone itself: No antigen is known for it.

After expansion with viral peptide pools in the ViraFEST assay, antigen-specific CD4+ T cells were sequenced. The authors isolated CD4+ T cells after more than eight days of culture. Subjects were given two BNT162b2 or mRNA-1273 vaccine doses. Half-medium exchanges with IL-2 medium took place on days 3 and 7. The CDR3 consists of 18 residues. V shed 0 bases and J 6 bases; nucleotides not matched to a gene: 13. Germline V gives CDR1 PRHDT, CDR2 FYEKMQ (reference sequence). The specimen was CD4+ T cells from PBMCs cultured with SARS-CoV-2 spike peptides, collected after COVID-19 vaccination. The chain carries TRBV13 and TRBJ2-1, with TRBD2 matching 8 bases. The receptor was isolated from a human donor who received a COVID-19 vaccine. This CDR3 is CASSLGGLVTGGSNEQFF. The DNA of the CDR3 is TGTGCCAGCAGCTTAGGGGGTTTGGTCACGGGAGGGAGCAATGAGCAGTTCTTC.